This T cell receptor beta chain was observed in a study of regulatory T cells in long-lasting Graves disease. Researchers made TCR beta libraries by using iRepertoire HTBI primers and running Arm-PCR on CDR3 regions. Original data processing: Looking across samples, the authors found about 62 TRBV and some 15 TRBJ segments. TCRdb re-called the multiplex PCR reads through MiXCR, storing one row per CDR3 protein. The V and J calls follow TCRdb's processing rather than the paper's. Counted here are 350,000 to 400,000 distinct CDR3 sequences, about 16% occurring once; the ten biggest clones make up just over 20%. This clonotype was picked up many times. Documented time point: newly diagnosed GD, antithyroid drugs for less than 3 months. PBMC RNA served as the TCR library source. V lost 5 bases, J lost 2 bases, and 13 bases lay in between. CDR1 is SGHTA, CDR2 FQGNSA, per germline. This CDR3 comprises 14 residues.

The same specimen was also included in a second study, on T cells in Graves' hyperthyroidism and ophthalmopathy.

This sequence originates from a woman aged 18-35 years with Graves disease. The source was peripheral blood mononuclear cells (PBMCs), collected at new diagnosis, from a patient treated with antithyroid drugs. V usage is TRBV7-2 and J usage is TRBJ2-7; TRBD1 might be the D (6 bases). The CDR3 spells CASSLSAGAYEQYF. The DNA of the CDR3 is TGTGCCAGCAGCCTATCGGCAGGGGCCTACGAGCAGTACTTC. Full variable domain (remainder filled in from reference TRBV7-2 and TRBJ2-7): GAGVSQSPSNKVTEKGKDVELRCDPISGHTALYWYRQSLGQGLEFLIYFQGNSAPDKSGLPSDRFSAERTGGSVSTLTIQRTQQEDSAVYLCASSLSAGAYEQYFGPGTRLTVT.